The 14 T cell receptor beta chains in this list originate from one sample, sequenced in a study of cytomegalovirus exposure and HLA in healthy donors. Sequencing was performed with immunoSEQ multiplex PCR; in TCRdb, only in-frame clones are kept and a portion is missing. The sample lists 150,000 or so clones, 80% to 90% occurring once. Sequencing was carried out using PBMCs. Every receptor here comes from a woman aged 25-40 years in good health and CMV-seronegative.

This rearrangement joins TRBV29-1 to TRBJ2-1; no firm D call. This CDR3 region has 15 residues. Trimming cost V 1 base and J 5 bases, with 15 bases left between them. The germline V gene has CDR1 SQVTM and CDR2 ANQGSEA. CDR3 residues: CSVEGSQARNNEQFF. The DNA of the CDR3 is TGCAGCGTTGAAGGCAGCCAGGCCCGTAACAATGAGCAGTTCTTC.

The V and J genes are TRBV7-9 and TRBJ1-4, with TRBD1 matching 9 bases. The CDR3 is 15 amino acids. Trimming removed 8 bases from V and 8 bases from J; junction bases left unmatched: 12. Germline V CDR1 and CDR2: SEHNR, FQNEAQ (reference sequence). CDR3 sequence (DNA): TGTGCCAGCGCCCCGGGCGGGACAGGGTACGAAAAACTGTTTTTT. This translates into CASAPGGTGYEKLFF.

This chain joins TRBV4-2 and TRBJ1-3; D call uncertain. CDR3 length: 17 amino acids. Germline V lookup: CDR1 LGHNA, CDR2 YNFKEQ. V dropped 1 base and J dropped 0 bases, with 13 bases sitting between them. Written as DNA, the CDR3 is TGTGCCAGCAGCCAAGCGGGTTTTCGGGTCTCTGGAAACACCATATATTTT. Its protein product is CASSQAGFRVSGNTIYF.

The chain links TRBV5-1 to TRBJ2-5; 13 bases fit TRBD2. The CDR3 consists of 16 residues. Germline CDR1 and CDR2: SGHRS and YFSETQ. Losses at the gene ends were 2 bases for V and 2 bases for J; bases not matched to a gene: 3. CDR3 amino acids: CASSFGLAGVQETQYF. The CDR3 DNA sequence: TGCGCCAGCAGCTTCGGACTAGCGGGGGTACAAGAGACCCAGTACTTC.

The J gene is TRBJ2-3, the V gene TRBV2, with 8 bases matching TRBD2. The CDR3 covers 10 residues. In germline, CDR1 is SNHLY, CDR2 FYNNEI. V shed 10 bases, J shed 14 bases, and the junction held 8 bases outside the gene matches. The CDR3 bases are TGTGCCATCGGGGGGGAGGGCTGGTATTTT. Residues: CAIGGEGWYF.

The gene calls are TRBV27 and TRBJ2-7, with 7 bases fitting TRBD1. With V trimmed by 5 bases and J by 3 bases, 22 bases remained unmatched. The CDR3 totals 19 residues. Per germline, CDR1 MNHEY and CDR2 SMNVEV (reference sequence). In DNA form, the CDR3 reads TGTGCCAGCAGTCCAATCCTCCCAGAAAGGACAGGTAATTACTACGAGCAGTACTTC. This codes for CASSPILPERTGNYYEQYF.

This chain connects TRBV7-2 to TRBJ2-3, with TRBD2 identical over 15 bases. This CDR3 is 16 amino acids long. Trimming took 8 bases from V and 4 from J; bases not matched to a gene: 7. The germline gives CDR1 SGHTA, CDR2 FQGNSA. The CDR3 DNA sequence: TGTGCCAGCGGAGGGACTAGCGGGGGGTTTGCAGATACGCAGTATTTT. Translated, it gives CASGGTSGGFADTQYF.

This clone was counted a few times. The chain combines TRBV19 with TRBJ2-1, with 7 bases matching TRBD2. Germline values: CDR1 LNHDA, CDR2 SQIVND (reference sequence). V shed 9 bases and J 5 bases; nucleotides not matched to a gene: 4. The CDR3 consists of 12 residues. CDR3 nucleotides: TGTGCCAGCTCGGGGGGTAACAATGAGCAGTTCTTC. Protein: CASSGGNNEQFF. The variable domain in full, completed from reference TRBV19 and TRBJ2-1, reads DGGITQSPKYLFRKEGQNVTLSCEQNLNHDAMYWYRQDPGQGLRLIYYSQIVNDFQKGDIAEGYSVSREKKESFPLTVTSAQKNPTAFYLCASSGGNNEQFFGPGTRLTVL.

The gene calls are TRBV19 and TRBJ1-2; D remains ambiguous. The CDR3 loop spans 13 amino acids. The V and J ends lost 0 bases and 8 bases respectively, with 10 bases between them. Per germline, CDR1 LNHDA and CDR2 SQIVND (reference sequence). The CDR3 protein is CASSIDTRGGYTF. The CDR3 coding sequence is TGTGCCAGTAGTATAGACACGCGGGGAGGCTACACCTTC.

The chain employs TRBV15 and TRBJ1-3; unclear D gene. CDR1 and CDR2 from the germline V gene are LNHNV and YYDKDF (reference sequence). This CDR3 comprises 15 residues. Trimming shortened V by 0 bases and J by 2 bases, and 8 bases separated the two germline ends. CDR3 nucleotides: TGTGCCACCAGCAGAGATTTCCAGACTGGAAACACCATATATTTT. Its translation is CATSRDFQTGNTIYF.

The chain has TRBV7-2 and TRBJ2-7; no reliable D call. The CDR3 is made up of 12 amino acids. Germline assignment: CDR1 SGHTA and CDR2 FQGNSA. V dropped 5 bases and J dropped 6 bases, with 11 bases sitting between them. The CDR3 nucleotides are TGTGCCAGCAGCCCCTCGGTAGTCGAGCAGTACTTC. It encodes CASSPSVVEQYF. Using reference TRBV7-2 and TRBJ2-7 for the parts outside the CDR3, the full variable domain is GAGVSQSPSNKVTEKGKDVELRCDPISGHTALYWYRQSLGQGLEFLIYFQGNSAPDKSGLPSDRFSAERTGGSVSTLTIQRTQQEDSAVYLCASSPSVVEQYFGPGTRLTVT.

The J gene is TRBJ1-4, the V gene TRBV5-4, with D hard to call. Germline V CDR1 and CDR2: SGHNT, YYREEE (reference sequence). The CDR3 is 19 residues long. The V end lost 2 bases, the J end lost 4 bases, and 24 bases lay between the germline ends. CDR3 bases: TGTGCCAGCAGCTTTCGGAGTGCCCCCCAGTGGTCGAATAATGAAAAACTGTTTTTT. Encoded protein: CASSFRSAPQWSNNEKLFF.

The chain couples TRBV9 to TRBJ1-2; D uncertain. The CDR3 is made up of 12 amino acids. CDR1 and CDR2 (germline): SGDLS, YYNGEE. Trimming stripped 3 bases from V and 8 bases from J, with 11 bases between. CDR3 bases: TGTGCCAGCAGCGGCCCGGGGTACGGCTACACCTTC. Translating gives CASSGPGYGYTF.

V and J are TRBV9 and TRBJ1-5; 11 nucleotides align to TRBD1. The V gene's germline CDR1 is SGDLS and CDR2 YYNGEE. This CDR3 has 16 residues. The trim removed 4 bases at V and 4 bases at J, leaving 7 bases unmatched. Here the CDR3 DNA reads TGTGCCAGCAGCCCAGGGACAGGGGGTAGAAATCAGCCCCAGCATTTT. This sequence encodes CASSPGTGGRNQPQHF.